A selection of T cell receptor beta chains follows, all from one sample in a study of shared clonotypes between healthy human individuals. Some clones are missing from TCRdb's copy, which holds only in-frame ones; the method was immunoSEQ multiplex PCR. The sample contains 550,000 to 700,000 clones, 60% to 75% of which appear only once. Material: memory CD4+ T cells sorted from blood. The receptors come from a woman aged 25-40 years in good health. Each CDR3 is given with its conserved first and last residue.

v_call cdr3_aa
TRBV7-6 CASSLALGQGYGYTF
TRBV28 CASSFWDNSGANVLTF
TRBV7-2 CASSLDQGAPYEQYF
TRBV7-3 CASSATGTSTDTQYF
TRBV30 CAWSVLRGARAYEQYF
TRBV7-9 CASSKLAGGSYEQYF
TRBV19 CARHANGGGETYEQYF
TRBV9 CASSPSSWETQYF
TRBV6-6 CATSRGGAGNTIYF
TRBV10-3 CAISDRGTGNTIYF
TRBV11-2 CASSLGQGSDEQYF
TRBV2 CASTSAQETQYF
TRBV19 CATDQTGLNTEAFF
TRBV30 CAWSPGGGYEQYF
TRBV10-1 CASSEGGGEGAYEQYF
TRBV7-9 CASSSQPMDVNEQFF
TRBV7-2 CASSIGLAETYEQYF
TRBV10-3 CAISVQGGGQETQYF
TRBV5-5 CASSLGQLSYEQYF
TRBV7-9 CASSWRLAGTGELFF
TRBV7-8 CASSLTASYEQYF
TRBV28 CASSLRQGFFIQYF
TRBV4-2 CASSQHDSYGYTF
TRBV7-2 CASSSLALAGAGTQYF
TRBV19 CASSIRTDTQYF
TRBV11-3 CASSLVGPAAGELFF
TRBV28 CASSDRGPRYGYTF
TRBV18 CASSPLGTRSGNTIYF
TRBV6-1 CASSAQTYGYTF
TRBV7-2 CASSWQMNTEAFF
TRBV5-8 CASSLLSGSRKAFF
TRBV29-1 CSVAPGGSYEQYF
TRBV14 CASSLRQYTPPGNEQFF
TRBV30 CAWSFSSGGRGEQFF
TRBV19 CASSIIQGASNEQFF
TRBV5-1 CASSLVAPPYEQYF
TRBV19 CASSIKGRDYNEQFF
TRBV6-1 CASSEAPNFLQYF
TRBV28 CASSPGGPGANVLTF
TRBV5-1 CASSPGTAKNTIYF
TRBV11-2 CASSLTQDTQYF
TRBV15 CATSRDRSGGLSYEQYF
TRBV9 CASSVGVENYGYTF
TRBV28 CASTSHRGQDTQYF
TRBV7-2 CASSLSSTTTANYGYTF
TRBV29-1 CSARGRASNTGELFF
TRBV11-3 CASSRQTGTLPPSLYEQYF
TRBV19 CASSIGGYEQYF
TRBV27 CASSLGLVNEQYF
TRBV5-1 CASSSSPGTGGYNEQFF
TRBV5-1 CASSFSGDHSYNEQFF
TRBV7-8 CASSLLRTRNSNQPQHF
TRBV27 CASSLLAGGWETQYF
TRBV18 CASSPWRQGTGSYEQYF
TRBV6-1 CASSEAVRGITEAFF
TRBV18 CASSPQTSGSSYEQYF
TRBV6-1 CASSEALGAITEKLFF
TRBV25-1 CASSEISDNTGELFF
TRBV11-2 CASSLAGTVPSYEQYF
TRBV30 CASDRGDEKLFF